This TCR beta chain was sequenced for a study of read filtering for tumor transcriptome and immune sequencing. As for the study in general: Among patients, 17 to 20 were male and approximately 15 female, aged roughly 45 to 90 (mean about 70).

V shed 2 bases and J 0 bases; nucleotides not matched to a gene: 5. CDR3 length: 15 residues. CDR1 SGHRS and CDR2 YFSETQ come from the germline V gene. This clonotype occurred a few times. This library used roughly 400 ng RNA and molecular barcoded adaptors spanning alpha/delta and beta/gamma chains. MiXCR was run by TCRdb on the reads, yielding one entry per CDR3 protein. The sample records about 58,000 distinct CDR3 sequences, about 12% being singletons. The sequenced sample was a population of CD138-negative cells sorted from bone marrow. This rearrangement joins TRBV5-1 to TRBJ2-7; TRBD1 agrees at 7 bases. The source of this sequence is a donor at least 40 years old with multiple myeloma. The CDR3 spells CASSLQGSPSYEQYF. The DNA for the CDR3 is TGCGCCAGCAGCTTACAGGGGTCTCCCTCCTACGAGCAGTACTTC.